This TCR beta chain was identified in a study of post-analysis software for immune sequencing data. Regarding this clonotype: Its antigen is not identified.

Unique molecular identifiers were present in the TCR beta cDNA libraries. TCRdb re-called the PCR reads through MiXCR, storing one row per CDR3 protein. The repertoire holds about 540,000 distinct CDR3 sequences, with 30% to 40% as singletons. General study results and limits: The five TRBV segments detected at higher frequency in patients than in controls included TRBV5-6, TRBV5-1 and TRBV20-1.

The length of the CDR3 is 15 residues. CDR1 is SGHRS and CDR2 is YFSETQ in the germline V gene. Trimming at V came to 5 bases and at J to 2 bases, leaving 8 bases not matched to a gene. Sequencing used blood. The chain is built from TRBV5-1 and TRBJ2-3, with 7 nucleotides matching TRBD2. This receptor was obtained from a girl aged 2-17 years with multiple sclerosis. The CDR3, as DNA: TGCGCCAGCAGGCTAGCGGTACCAAACACAGATACGCAGTATTTT. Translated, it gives CASRLAVPNTDTQYF.